A selection of T cell receptor beta chains follows, all from one sample in a study of blood T cell repertoires in COVID-19. Sequencing used immunoSEQ multiplex PCR; TCRdb keeps in-frame clones, though not all of them. The sample lists more than 45,000 clones; 70% to 90% were seen once. What was sequenced was peripheral blood. The receptors originated from a man between 65 and 85 years old with acute or convalescent COVID-19. CDR3s include the opening cysteine and the closing phenylalanine or tryptophan. A D gene is named only where the DNA matches it firmly. The size entry is marked missing in some rows and otherwise reads once, few, many or a size class.

>TRBV18|-|TRBJ2-3|-
CASGKYTQYF
TGTGCCAGTGGCAAGTATACGCAGTATTTT
>TRBV11-2|TRBD1|TRBJ2-3|once
CASSLDPTGGTDTQYF
TGTGCCAGCAGCTTAGATCCCACAGGGGGCACAGATACGCAGTATTTT
>TRBV6-5|TRBD1|TRBJ1-1|-
CASSQGVHTEAFF
TGTGCCAGTTCTCAGGGGGTTCACACTGAAGCTTTCTTT
>TRBV19|-|TRBJ2-3|-
CASSTRTLAQYF
TGTGCCAGTAGTACTCGGACTTTAGCACAGTATTTT
>TRBV19|-|TRBJ1-6|-
CASAVRRKNSPLHF
TGTGCCAGTGCCGTACGGCGGAAAAATTCACCCCTCCACTTT
>TRBV6-6|-|TRBJ2-7|-
CASSSQGFPYEQYF
TGTGCCAGCAGTTCGCAGGGGTTCCCCTACGAGCAGTACTTC
>TRBV5-1|-|TRBJ2-5|-
CASSLWRSHGETQYF
TGCGCCAGCAGCTTGTGGCGGTCCCACGGGGAGACCCAGTACTTC
>TRBV27|-|TRBJ2-7|-
CASSLAFGHSTYEQYF
TGTGCCAGCAGTTTAGCCTTCGGACACTCCACCTACGAGCAGTACTTC
>TRBV5-6|TRBD1|TRBJ2-1|-
CASSPRDRGRSGEQFF
TGTGCCAGCAGCCCTCGGGACAGGGGGCGTAGCGGTGAGCAGTTCTTC
>TRBV19|TRBD2|TRBJ2-7|-
CASSIGGSLYEQYF
TGTGCCAGTAGTATCGGCGGGAGTCTGTACGAGCAGTACTTC